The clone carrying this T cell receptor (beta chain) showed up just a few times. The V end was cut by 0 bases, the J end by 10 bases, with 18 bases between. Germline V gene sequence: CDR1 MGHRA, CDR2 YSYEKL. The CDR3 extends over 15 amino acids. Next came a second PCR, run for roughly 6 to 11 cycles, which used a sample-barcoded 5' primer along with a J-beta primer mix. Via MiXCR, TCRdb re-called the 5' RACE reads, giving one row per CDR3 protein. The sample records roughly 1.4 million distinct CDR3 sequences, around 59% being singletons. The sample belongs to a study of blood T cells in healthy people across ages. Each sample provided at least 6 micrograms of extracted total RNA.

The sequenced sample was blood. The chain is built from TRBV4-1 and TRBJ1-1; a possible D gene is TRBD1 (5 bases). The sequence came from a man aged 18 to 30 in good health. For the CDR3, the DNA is TGCGCCAGCAGCCAAGATCGGGGCGGCGATCGGGGAGCTTTCTTT. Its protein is CASSQDRGGDRGAFF.